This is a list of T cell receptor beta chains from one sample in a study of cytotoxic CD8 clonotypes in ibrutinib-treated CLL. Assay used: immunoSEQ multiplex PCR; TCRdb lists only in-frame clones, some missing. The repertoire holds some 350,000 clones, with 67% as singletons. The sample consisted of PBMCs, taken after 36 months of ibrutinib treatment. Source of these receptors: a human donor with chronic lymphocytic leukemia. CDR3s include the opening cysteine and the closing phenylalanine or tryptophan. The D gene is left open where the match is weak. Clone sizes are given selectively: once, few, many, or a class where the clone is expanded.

CSDARGLGNSYNEQFF TRBJ2-1 . TRBV29-1 few
CASSPRGIHEQYF TRBJ2-7 . TRBV18 .
CASSLDRRGYTGELFF TRBJ2-2 . TRBV9 .
CASRKFGGLSEQYF TRBJ2-7 . TRBV5-1 .
CASSFLPWDRAGKKTQYF TRBJ2-5 TRBD1 TRBV27 .
CASTWTGGLGEQYF TRBJ2-7 TRBD1 TRBV6-1 .
CASSWGGHISYNSPLHF TRBJ1-6 . TRBV9 .
CAWSDGKGQETQYF TRBJ2-5 . TRBV30 .
CASSLDLHYEQYF TRBJ2-7 . TRBV11-2 .
CASSLGPPNTEAFF TRBJ1-1 . TRBV7-3 few
CASPATVTDTQYF TRBJ2-3 . TRBV2 .
CASSVAHHVGTEQFF TRBJ2-1 . TRBV9 once
CASSSWDGSYEQYF TRBJ2-7 . TRBV7-9 .
CSVELGLAGGLDTQYF TRBJ2-3 TRBD2 TRBV29-1 .
CASSERTGAAEQYF TRBJ2-7 TRBD1 TRBV5-1 once
CASSQELAGSYEQYF TRBJ2-7 TRBD2 TRBV4-1 .
CASRSFNTGELFF TRBJ2-2 . TRBV9 .
CSVDVGSNQPQHF TRBJ1-5 . TRBV29-1 .
CASSQTGGGGYTF TRBJ1-2 TRBD1 TRBV27 .
CASSLGLGGNIQYF TRBJ2-4 . TRBV7-3 once
CASSVGSDLPANTGELFF TRBJ2-2 . TRBV9 .
CASSQVQEHQPQHF TRBJ1-5 . TRBV4-1 .
CASSIGTALSYEQYF TRBJ2-7 . TRBV19 .
CASSPRTGLAYEQYF TRBJ2-7 TRBD1 TRBV28 .
CASSQGLGSDEQFF TRBJ2-1 . TRBV4-3 .
CASSGYLSGNTIYF TRBJ1-3 . TRBV9 .
CASSLGVSDTQYF TRBJ2-3 . TRBV5-4 .
CASSSGGTGLYGYTF TRBJ1-2 TRBD1 TRBV5-4 .
CASRSNLYNQPQHF TRBJ1-5 . TRBV6-5 once
CASSLALIGYTF TRBJ1-2 . TRBV7-2 .
CASSGGPAETQYF TRBJ2-5 . TRBV11-2 .
CASTYDRGPWGYTF TRBJ1-2 TRBD1 TRBV5-1 .
CASSRPGPRAHEQYF TRBJ2-7 . TRBV6-5 .
CSVRDRVDGYTF TRBJ1-2 TRBD1 TRBV29-1 once
CASSLLPGEANEKLFF TRBJ1-4 . TRBV5-1 few
CASSVAGAIYNEQFF TRBJ2-1 . TRBV9 .
CASGVQGEQFF TRBJ2-1 . TRBV7-3 .
CASSDSGGARHNEQFF TRBJ2-1 TRBD2 TRBV10-2 once
CASSQAPLDEQYF TRBJ2-7 . TRBV4-1 many
CASSSRVNTGELFF TRBJ2-2 . TRBV11-2 .
CASSIGTGGWNTEAFF TRBJ1-1 TRBD1 TRBV9 .
CASSPGQGLPTDTQYF TRBJ2-3 TRBD1 TRBV19 .
CASSLGPGTHYEQYF TRBJ2-7 . TRBV7-3 once
CASSPWTGRTEAFF TRBJ1-1 TRBD1 TRBV6-5 .
CASSLLAGANEQFF TRBJ2-1 . TRBV28 .
CASSLGTGGFRAYEQYF TRBJ2-7 TRBD1 TRBV5-1 .
CASSSRLAGSTDTQYF TRBJ2-3 TRBD2 TRBV11-3 few
CASSKRTGGSTDTQYF TRBJ2-3 TRBD1 TRBV9 .
CASSDSPRGVFNEQFF TRBJ2-1 TRBD2 TRBV6-4 .